Presented here are 9 T cell receptor beta chains from one specimen sequenced in a study of cytomegalovirus exposure and HLA in healthy donors. With 60 Vbeta and 13 Jbeta primers, the PCR was carried out. Generated by immunoSEQ multiplex PCR, the TCRdb table keeps only in-frame clones and is missing some. The repertoire has 150,000 to 200,000 clones, around 78% of them found once; the top ten carry about 1.9%. Sequenced input: PBMCs. Every receptor here comes from a man aged 25-40 years in good health and CMV-seronegative.

The rearrangement joins TRBV7-3 to TRBJ2-7; D is perhaps TRBD1 (6 bases). With 7 bases removed from V and 3 bases from J, the gap between germline ends came to 13 bases. CDR1 is SGHTA, CDR2 FQGTGA, per germline. The CDR3 totals 13 residues. The CDR3 here is CASTPGHLYEQYF. The CDR3 DNA follows: TGTGCCAGCACCCCGGGACACCTCTACGAGCAGTACTTC.

This chain links TRBV6-6 with TRBJ2-7, with TRBD2 matching over 8 bases. The germline gives CDR1 MNHNY, CDR2 SVGAGI (reference sequence). The trim removed 3 bases at V and 4 bases at J, leaving 8 bases unmatched. The CDR3 spans 15 residues. The CDR3 DNA reads as TGTGCCAGCAGTTATCGGAGCGGGAGCAGGTACGAGCAGTACTTC. Encoded protein: CASSYRSGSRYEQYF.

The genes are TRBV4-1 and TRBJ2-7, with no clear D. V lost 0 bases and J lost 0, with 12 bases in between. Germline-derived CDR1 and CDR2 are MGHRA and YSYEKL. The CDR3 totals 16 residues. This CDR3 reads CASSQDLRLSSYEQYF. CDR3 DNA sequence: TGCGCCAGCAGCCAAGATCTTCGGTTGAGCTCCTACGAGCAGTACTTC.

This clone was seen a single time. The chain joins TRBV28 to TRBJ2-7, with 8 nucleotides matching TRBD2. With 4 bases clipped from V and 1 base from J, the junction kept 6 bases outside the gene matches. CDR3 length: 15 residues. Germline assignment: CDR1 MDHEN and CDR2 SYDVKM. This CDR3 is CASSSPGRASYEQYF. Here the CDR3 DNA reads TGTGCCAGCAGTTCCCCCGGGAGGGCGTCCTACGAGCAGTACTTC.

The rearrangement links TRBV7-3 to TRBJ2-2; possible D gene TRBD1, 6 bases. This CDR3 is 15 amino acids long. V was shortened by 5 bases and J by 2 bases, with 12 bases between the two germline ends. CDR1 is SGHTA and CDR2 is FQGTGA in the germline V gene. CDR3 DNA sequence: TGTGCCAGCAGCCCCACCGGGACAAACACCGGGGAGCTGTTTTTT. Translating it yields CASSPTGTNTGELFF. The full variable domain, in which reference TRBV7-3 and TRBJ2-2 provide the parts outside the CDR3, is GAGVSQTPSNKVTEKGKYVELRCDPISGHTALYWYRQSLGQGPEFLIYFQGTGAADDSGLPNDRFFAVRPEGSVSTLKIQRTERGDSAVYLCASSPTGTNTGELFFGEGSRLTVL.

The V call is TRBV7-6, the J call TRBJ1-1, with 9 bases fitting TRBD1. The CDR3 sequence is 15 residues long. With 4 bases clipped from V and 5 bases from J, the junction kept 8 bases outside the gene matches. Germline V lookup: CDR1 SGHVS, CDR2 FNYEAQ. The CDR3 DNA reads as TGTGCCAGCAGCTCTAGTGACAGGGGGTGGACTGAAGCTTTCTTT. This gives the protein CASSSSDRGWTEAFF.

This chain connects TRBV14 to TRBJ2-2, with D perhaps TRBD1 (5 bases). CDR3 length equals 14 residues. V was clipped by 5 bases and J by 6 bases, with 13 bases between them. Germline CDR1 and CDR2: SGHDN and FVKESK. The CDR3 sequence: CASSGLRGPGELFF. For the CDR3, the DNA is TGTGCCAGCAGCGGGTTAAGGGGTCCCGGGGAGCTGTTTTTT.

To note about this clone: The junction does not match germline at one end; this may be a read error. The chain joins TRBV29-1 to TRBJ2-7; TRBD2 aligns across 11 bases. This CDR3 comprises 12 residues. Per germline, CDR1 SQVTM and CDR2 ANQGSEA. The CDR3, as DNA: TGCGGCGTACTAGCGGGGGCCTACGAGCAGTACTTC. It specifies CGVLAGAYEQYF.

J is TRBJ1-6 and V is TRBV5-1, with TRBD1 matching 10 bases. The CDR3 runs to 16 residues. Germline trimming cut 4 bases from V and 5 bases from J; bases unmatched to any gene: 6. In germline, CDR1 is SGHRS, CDR2 YFSETQ. CDR3 region: CASSLDRGRNNSPLHF. In DNA, the CDR3 is TGCGCCAGCAGCCTAGACAGGGGGCGGAATAATTCACCCCTCCACTTT.